What follows are 30 T cell receptor beta chains derived from one specimen sequenced in a study of T-cell reconstitution after alpha-beta-depleted transplantation in children. The authors prepared the TCRbeta library with unique molecular identifiers. TCRdb re-analysed the PCR reads in MiXCR, keeping a single row per CDR3 protein. Here the sample spans a few hundred thousand distinct CDR3 sequences, 15% to 20% being singletons. Material: PBMCs, mostly from graft donor cells, obtained 360 days after TCRalphabeta/CD19-depleted stem cell transplant. The receptors shown here come from a boy under three years old who had a stem cell transplant for Wiskott-Aldrich syndrome, so the T cells may come from the graft donor.

The V and J genes are TRBV6-5 and TRBJ2-1, with 7 bases identical to TRBD1. The CDR3 covers 17 residues. In germline, CDR1 is MNHEY, CDR2 SVGAGI. Trimming at V came to 5 bases and at J to 7 bases, leaving 17 bases not matched to a gene. CDR3 bases: TGTGCCAGCAGTCCAACTCGGTACAGGGGTGCTAGGAATGAGCAGTTCTTC. This gives the protein CASSPTRYRGARNEQFF.

Only a few counts were recorded for this clonotype. Mismatch with germline at one junction end may stem from a read error. The V call is TRBV28, the J call TRBJ2-5; 8 nucleotides align to TRBD1. The CDR3 extends over 14 amino acids. CDR1 and CDR2 (germline): MDHEN, SYDVKM. The CDR3, as DNA: TGTGCCAGCAGAAAAGGACAGGGAAGGTTTCTGATAGCCTTC. Amino acid sequence: CASRKGQGRFLIAF.

In its sample, this clonotype was seen a few times. The chain uses TRBV7-9 and TRBJ2-6; TRBD1 matches at 8 bases. Germline V CDR1 and CDR2: SEHNR, FQNEAQ (reference sequence). The CDR3 contains 16 residues. The ends lost 4 bases at V and 8 bases at J; junction bases unmatched: 10. The CDR3 sequence: CASSSSDRAESNVLTF. In nucleotides, the CDR3 is TGTGCCAGCAGCTCCTCGGACAGGGCCGAATCCAACGTCCTGACTTTC.

CDR3 protein: CAWSSLAGGTQYF. For the CDR3, the DNA is TGTGCCTGGAGTTCCCTAGCGGGAGGGACGCAGTATTTT. The chain is built from TRBV30 and TRBJ2-3; 12 nucleotides align to TRBD2. The CDR3 has 13 amino acids. V shed 2 bases and J 9 bases; nucleotides not matched to a gene: 3. The germline gives CDR1 GTSNPN, CDR2 SVGIG (reference sequence). The full variable domain, in which reference TRBV30 and TRBJ2-3 provide the parts outside the CDR3, is SQTIHQWPATLVQPVGSPLSLECTVEGTSNPNLYWYRQAAGRGLQLLFYSVGIGQISSEVPQNLSASRPQDRQFILSSKKLLLSDSGFYLCAWSSLAGGTQYFGPGTRLTVL.

The V gene is TRBV29-1, the J gene TRBJ2-5, with a weak D call TRBD2 (6 bases). V was trimmed by 7 bases and J by 3 bases, leaving 15 bases between them. CDR1 and CDR2 (germline): SQVTM, ANQGSEA. The CDR3 loop spans 13 amino acids. The DNA of the CDR3 is TGCAGCGCGCGCCGGGACTCAAAAGAGACCCAGTACTTC. Translation: CSARRDSKETQYF.

V gene TRBV5-1 combines with J gene TRBJ2-2; 7 nucleotides match TRBD1. CDR3 length: 16 residues. Per germline, CDR1 SGHRS and CDR2 YFSETQ. V shed 2 bases, J shed 0 bases, and the junction held 4 bases outside the gene matches. In DNA form, the CDR3 reads TGCGCCAGCAGCTTTACAGGGGATGCGAACACCGGGGAGCTGTTTTTT. Protein product: CASSFTGDANTGELFF.

This clonotype appeared a few times. The CDR3: CASRTGTLSLDTQYF. For the CDR3, the DNA is TGCGCCAGCAGGACCGGGACACTTTCCTTAGATACGCAGTATTTT. The chain links TRBV5-1 to TRBJ2-3; a weak D match, TRBD1 (6 bases). Trimming removed 5 bases at V and 5 bases at J, with 18 bases between. This CDR3 has 15 amino acids. The V gene's germline CDR1 is SGHRS and CDR2 YFSETQ.

The chain uses TRBV6-5 and TRBJ1-1, with TRBD1 matching over 9 bases. The V and J ends lost 6 bases and 1 base, in that order; junction bases with no gene match: 9. Germline CDR1 reads MNHEY; CDR2 reads SVGAGI. The CDR3 sequence is 16 residues long. CDR3 coding DNA: TGTGCCAGCAGACCCGGACAGGGGACGGGGAACACTGAAGCTTTCTTT. It yields the protein CASRPGQGTGNTEAFF.

The rearrangement joins TRBV15 to TRBJ2-7; 9 bases line up with TRBD2. Trimming removed 2 bases from V and 6 bases from J; junction bases left unmatched: 11. Germline assignment: CDR1 LNHNV and CDR2 YYDKDF (reference sequence). The CDR3 totals 16 residues. The DNA for the CDR3 is TGTGCCACCAGCAGAATTAACCCGGGACTAGCAACCGAGCAGTACTTC. It encodes CATSRINPGLATEQYF.

The chain carries TRBV20-1 and TRBJ2-7; 12 bases are shared with TRBD2. Germline V gene data show CDR1 as DFQATT and CDR2 as SNEGSKA (reference sequence). The CDR3 extends over 20 amino acids. The V and J ends lost 6 bases and 4 bases, in that order; junction bases with no gene match: 25. For the CDR3, the DNA is TGCAGTGCCTCCCCACGTGAGGCTAGCGGGAGGGCCGGCTTATCTTACGAGCAGTACTTC. This gives the protein CSASPREASGRAGLSYEQYF.

The genes are TRBV25-1 and TRBJ2-7, with D possibly matching TRBD1 (6 bases). The V end was cut by 4 bases, the J end by 2 bases, with 15 bases between. CDR3 length: 15 residues. Germline V lookup: CDR1 MGHDK, CDR2 SYGVNS. DNA for the CDR3: TGTGCCAGCAGTGCCCGGGACAAAGGTACCTACGAGCAGTACTTC. It translates to CASSARDKGTYEQYF.

V gene TRBV11-2 combines with J gene TRBJ2-1; D may be TRBD2 (6 bases). Trimming took 5 bases from V and 5 from J, leaving 13 bases between them. The germline V gene has CDR1 SGHAT and CDR2 FQNNGV. This CDR3 spans 14 amino acids. CDR3: CASSPRTTNNEQFF. The CDR3 DNA follows: TGTGCCAGCAGCCCCCGGACTACCAACAATGAGCAGTTCTTC.

This clonotype was counted between two and nine times. V is TRBV6-5 and J is TRBJ2-5; D might be TRBD1 (6 bases). The V gene lost 0 bases and the J gene lost 7 bases, with 21 bases spanning the gap. The germline V gene encodes CDR1 MNHEY and CDR2 SVGAGI. The length of the CDR3 is 17 residues. CDR3: CASSYSLGQGIFATQYF. The DNA for the CDR3 is TGTGCCAGCAGTTACTCGTTGGGGCAGGGGATTTTCGCGACCCAGTACTTC.

This clonotype was observed a handful of times. CDR3 amino acids: CASSEATSGRIYEQYF. CDR3 nucleotides: TGTGCCAGCAGTGAAGCCACTAGCGGGAGAATCTACGAGCAGTACTTC. The V call is TRBV2, the J call TRBJ2-7; 11 nucleotides align to TRBD2. The CDR3 spans 16 residues. Germline CDR1 reads SNHLY; CDR2 reads FYNNEI. The junction had 4 bases not matched to a gene; V was cut back by 0 bases and J by 3 bases.

This chain connects TRBV7-9 to TRBJ2-7; TRBD2 matches 8 bases. Losses at the gene ends were 4 bases for V and 4 bases for J; bases not matched to a gene: 6. The CDR3 covers 14 residues. Germline CDR1 reads SEHNR; CDR2 reads FQNEAQ (reference sequence). CDR3 protein: CASSWSGGLYEQYF. CDR3 DNA sequence: TGTGCCAGCAGCTGGAGCGGGGGCCTTTACGAGCAGTACTTC.

This clonotype was detected many times. This rearrangement joins TRBV5-1 to TRBJ2-3; 7 bases agree with TRBD1. The CDR3 sequence is 14 residues long. The V segment lost 3 bases and the J segment 2 bases; nucleotides outside the gene matches: 3. The germline V gene encodes CDR1 SGHRS and CDR2 YFSETQ. The CDR3 loop reads CASSWDSFTDTQYF. The DNA for the CDR3 is TGCGCCAGCAGCTGGGACAGTTTCACAGATACGCAGTATTTT. Variable domain in full (rest from reference TRBV5-1 and TRBJ2-3): KAGVTQTPRYLIKTRGQQVTLSCSPISGHRSVSWYQQTPGQGLQFLFEYFSETQRNKGNFPGRFSGRQFSNSRSEMNVSTLELGDSALYLCASSWDSFTDTQYFGPGTRLTVL.

The V call is TRBV7-6, the J call TRBJ1-4, with 7 positions matching TRBD1. V lost 5 bases and J lost 8; bases outside the gene matches: 8. This CDR3 region has 14 residues. CDR1 and CDR2 (germline): SGHVS, FNYEAQ. The CDR3 DNA follows: TGTGCCAGCAGCGCGACAGGGCCCGGAGAAAAACTGTTTTTT. It translates to CASSATGPGEKLFF.

The sample holds a few counts of this clonotype. The V and J genes are TRBV24-1 and TRBJ2-3; 10 bases fit TRBD2. CDR1 is KGHDR and CDR2 is SFDVKD in the germline V gene. The CDR3 has 14 residues. V was pared by 9 bases and J by 1 base, with 3 bases of the junction left unmatched. The CDR3 region has the DNA TGTGCCACCCGTACTAGCGGGGGCACAGATACGCAGTATTTT. Translation gives CATRTSGGTDTQYF.

The CDR3 sequence: CASSSRTGVYEQYF. The CDR3 DNA reads as TGTGCCAGCAGTTCCCGGACAGGGGTCTACGAGCAGTACTTC. The chain has TRBV6-2 or TRBV6-3 and TRBJ2-7, with 9 nucleotides matching TRBD1. V gave up 4 bases and J gave up 3 bases; unmatched junction bases: 4. The CDR3 sequence is 14 residues long. The germline V gene encodes CDR1 MNHEY and CDR2 SVGEGT.

DNA of the CDR3: TGCAGTGCTAGACGCCCGTCGGTGGTCTGGGAGGACACTGAAGCTTTCTTT. Translated, it gives CSARRPSVVWEDTEAFF. This chain uses TRBV20-1 with TRBJ1-1; D remains ambiguous. The CDR3 is made up of 17 amino acids. Looked up from germline, CDR1 is DFQATT and CDR2 is SNEGSKA (reference sequence). Between the trimmed V and J ends, which lost 2 bases and 3 bases, there was a span of 22 bases.

This clonotype turned up a few times. The V gene is TRBV12-3 or TRBV12-4, the J gene TRBJ2-4; D perhaps matches TRBD2 (6 bases). This CDR3 spans 17 amino acids. Trimming cost V 0 bases and J 0 bases, with 12 bases left between them. The CDR3 DNA is TGTGCCAGCAGTTTAGCACGACTAGTTTTAGCCAAAAACATTCAGTACTTC. This sequence encodes CASSLARLVLAKNIQYF.

This clonotype was found a few times. V usage is TRBV20-1 and J usage is TRBJ1-5; D unresolved. With 1 base removed from V and 2 bases from J, the gap between germline ends came to 12 bases. The CDR3 sequence is 15 residues long. The V gene's germline CDR1 is DFQATT and CDR2 SNEGSKA (reference sequence). CDR3 in amino acids: CSARGGGKGNQPQHF. The CDR3 DNA follows: TGCAGTGCTAGAGGTGGCGGGAAGGGCAATCAGCCCCAGCATTTT.

J is TRBJ2-3 and V is TRBV20-1; 14 nucleotides match TRBD2. This CDR3 spans 14 amino acids. J gave up 5 bases and V 5 bases, and 3 bases lay outside the gene matches. Germline assignment: CDR1 DFQATT and CDR2 SNEGSKA (reference sequence). The CDR3 region has the DNA TGCAGTGCTCAGGGACTAGCGGGAGTAGATACGCAGTATTTT. This translates into CSAQGLAGVDTQYF.

The J gene is TRBJ1-2, the V gene TRBV20-1, with 7 bases aligning to TRBD1. V was pared by 5 bases and J by 2 bases, with 5 bases of the junction left unmatched. Per the germline V gene, CDR1 is DFQATT and CDR2 is SNEGSKA (reference sequence). The CDR3 consists of 13 residues. The CDR3 bases are TGCAGTGCTCGCCCGGGACAGAACTATGGCTACACCTTC. It yields the protein CSARPGQNYGYTF.

The chain employs TRBV11-1 and TRBJ2-3, with 7 bases aligning to TRBD2. V gave up 3 bases and J gave up 1 base; unmatched junction bases: 7. CDR1 is SGHAT, CDR2 FQDESV, per germline (reference sequence). The CDR3 totals 16 residues. CDR3 DNA: TGTGCCAGCAGCTTCCAACTAGCGTCCCGCACAGATACGCAGTATTTT. This codes for CASSFQLASRTDTQYF.

The rearrangement joins TRBV4-1 to TRBJ2-1; TRBD1 is a possible D gene (5 bases). The V gene lost 0 bases and the J gene lost 2 bases, with 11 bases spanning the gap. CDR1 and CDR2 (germline): MGHRA, YSYEKL. CDR3 length: 16 amino acids. CDR3 in DNA: TGCGCCAGCAGCCAAGATGTCCAGGGAACCTACAATGAGCAGTTCTTC. Translated, it gives CASSQDVQGTYNEQFF.

This clonotype has just a few counts. The chain carries TRBV20-1 and TRBJ2-1, with 10 bases identical to TRBD2. The CDR3 extends over 21 amino acids. The ends lost 1 base at V and 0 bases at J; junction bases unmatched: 18. Germline V gives CDR1 DFQATT, CDR2 SNEGSKA (reference sequence). The CDR3 reads CSARVDGAGGRGYSSYNEQFF. CDR3 DNA: TGCAGTGCTAGAGTAGATGGAGCGGGAGGGCGGGGTTATAGCTCCTACAATGAGCAGTTCTTC.

This clonotype has more than one count but fewer than ten. V usage is TRBV12-3 or TRBV12-4 and J usage is TRBJ2-7, with TRBD2 matching 7 bases. CDR3 size: 15 residues. Losses at the gene ends were 4 bases for V and 5 bases for J; bases not matched to a gene: 11. The CDR3 protein is CASSYSGLLNDEQYF. The DNA of the CDR3 is TGTGCCAGCAGTTACTCGGGACTATTAAATGACGAGCAGTACTTC.

This clonotype was found many times. The CDR3 nucleotides read TGTGCCAGCAGCTTAACAGGCGGAGGCGAGCAGTACTTC. Its protein product is CASSLTGGGEQYF. V and J are TRBV7-9 and TRBJ2-7; D tentatively reads TRBD1 or TRBD2 (5 bases each). CDR1 is SEHNR and CDR2 is FQNEAQ in the germline V gene (reference sequence). There are 13 residues in the CDR3. With 2 bases removed from V and 6 bases from J, the gap between germline ends came to 11 bases.

This clonotype was counted only a few times. The chain links TRBV4-3 to TRBJ2-3; D unclear. The CDR3 consists of 15 residues. Germline CDR1 and CDR2: LGHNA and YSLEER. Trimming took off 2 bases at V and 5 bases at J, with 14 bases between the two ends. DNA of the CDR3: TGCGCCAGCAGCCAAAAAGCCGGCTTAGGAGATACGCAGTATTTT. As protein: CASSQKAGLGDTQYF.